Presented here are 22 T cell receptor beta chains from one specimen sequenced in a study of T cells in Graves' hyperthyroidism and ophthalmopathy. From RNA transcripts, TCR beta CDR3 regions were amplified. HTBI primers were employed in a first-round RT-PCR of the TCR CDR3. TCRdb independently ran MiXCR on the multiplex PCR reads; one entry per CDR3 protein. The data show approximately 570,000 distinct CDR3 sequences, 15% to 20% seen once. The sample comprised blood. The receptor source for this set is a man aged 40-49 years with Graves' ophthalmopathy.

This sequence joins TRBV10-3 and TRBJ1-5; 10 bases line up with TRBD1. CDR3 length: 19 amino acids. V lost 6 bases to trimming and J lost 2 bases; unmatched junction nucleotides: 16. The germline V gene encodes CDR1 ENHRY and CDR2 SYGVKD. CDR3 nucleotides: TGTGCCATCAGCCGTGGACGGGACAGGGGATCGGCTGGCAATCAGCCCCAGCATTTT. Its protein is CAISRGRDRGSAGNQPQHF.

The V and J genes are TRBV6-1 and TRBJ2-5, with D perhaps TRBD2 (6 bases). CDR3 size: 13 residues. CDR1 and CDR2 from the germline V gene are MNHNS and SASEGT. V was pared by 5 bases and J by 6 bases, with 13 bases between. The CDR3 loop reads CASSSQGGKTQYF. Written as DNA, the CDR3 is TGTGCCAGCAGTTCTCAGGGCGGGAAGACCCAGTACTTC.

This clonotype has more than one count but fewer than ten. The chain is built from TRBV29-1 and TRBJ2-1; 7 bases line up with TRBD1. This CDR3 spans 13 amino acids. Per the germline V gene, CDR1 is SQVTM and CDR2 is ANQGSEA. J was trimmed by 3 bases and V by 7 bases; bases with no gene match: 6. DNA of the CDR3: TGCAGCGCGGGGACAGAGATCTACAATGAGCAGTTCTTC. This encodes CSAGTEIYNEQFF.

This clonotype was counted only a few times. The CDR3: CASSSLGARNQPQHF. CDR3 bases: TGTGCCAGCAGTTCATTGGGGGCACGCAATCAGCCCCAGCATTTT. The V gene is TRBV6-1, the J gene TRBJ1-5, with D possibly TRBD1 on 6 matching bases. The CDR3 has 15 amino acids. Trimming shortened V by 5 bases and J by 2 bases, and 13 bases separated the two germline ends. Germline values: CDR1 MNHNS, CDR2 SASEGT.

J is TRBJ1-2 and V is TRBV10-3; D not certain. V was trimmed by 3 bases and J by 0 bases, leaving 8 bases between them. Germline CDR1 and CDR2: ENHRY and SYGVKD. The CDR3 totals 14 residues. The CDR3 sequence: CAISDGGTNYGYTF. The CDR3 DNA reads TGTGCCATCAGTGACGGAGGGACTAACTATGGCTACACCTTC.

The chain combines TRBV19 with TRBJ2-1; D uncertain. Looked up from germline, CDR1 is LNHDA and CDR2 is SQIVND (reference sequence). There are 12 residues in the CDR3. V was shortened by 6 bases and J by 0 bases, with 3 bases between the two germline ends. The CDR3 protein is CASSNSYNEQFF. The CDR3 coding sequence is TGTGCCAGTAGCAACTCCTACAATGAGCAGTTCTTC.

This clonotype was seen repeatedly, ten times or more. The chain couples TRBV11-2 to TRBJ2-7; tentatively, D is TRBD1 or TRBD2 (6 bases each). Deletions cut 5 bases from V and 2 bases from J, with 19 bases between. CDR1 and CDR2 (germline): SGHAT, FQNNGV. The length of the CDR3 is 16 residues. CDR3 sequence: CASSALAFRGAYEQYF. The CDR3 DNA reads TGTGCCAGCAGCGCATTAGCCTTTAGGGGGGCCTACGAGCAGTACTTC.

This clonotype showed up just once. The V and J genes are TRBV5-1 and TRBJ1-1; the D gene is possibly TRBD1 (6 bases). The CDR3 is 17 residues long. Trimming stripped 0 bases from V and 0 bases from J, with 15 bases between. Germline CDR1 is SGHRS and CDR2 is YFSETQ. This chain's CDR3 is CASSLAGHGPMNTEAFF. DNA of the CDR3: TGCGCCAGCAGCTTGGCGGGACATGGGCCAATGAACACTGAAGCTTTCTTT.

J is TRBJ1-2 and V is TRBV12-3 or TRBV12-4; TRBD1 matches at 8 bases. The CDR3 is 12 amino acids. V lost 7 bases and J lost 10; bases outside the gene matches: 8. The CDR3 loop is CASKKTGVDYTF. The CDR3, as DNA: TGTGCCAGCAAAAAGACAGGGGTAGACTACACCTTC.

Ten or more counts support this clonotype. This chain uses TRBV11-2 with TRBJ2-7, with unresolved D. Trimming took off 3 bases at V and 5 bases at J, with 5 bases between the two ends. The CDR3 sequence is 11 residues long. Germline CDR1 reads SGHAT; CDR2 reads FQNNGV. For the CDR3, the DNA is TGTGCCAGCAGCTTTTACCACGAGCAGTACTTC. It encodes CASSFYHEQYF.

The chain couples TRBV30 to TRBJ1-1, with unresolved D. The CDR3 loop spans 12 amino acids. Germline V gives CDR1 GTSNPN, CDR2 SVGIG (reference sequence). The CDR3 region is CAFGGKNTEAFF. CDR3 sequence (DNA): TGTGCATTCGGCGGCAAGAACACTGAAGCTTTCTTT.

This clonotype was detected many times. The V gene is TRBV2, the J gene TRBJ2-3; 7 bases are shared with TRBD1. CDR1 is SNHLY, CDR2 FYNNEI, per germline. The CDR3 totals 15 residues. V gave up 6 bases and J gave up 1 base; unmatched junction bases: 7. CDR3 coding DNA: TGTGCCAGCAGCGACTGGACAGGAGGCACAGATACGCAGTATTTT. Its translation is CASSDWTGGTDTQYF.

This clonotype was seen more than once but under ten times. The V and J genes are TRBV29-1 and TRBJ2-7, with 9 bases lining up with TRBD2. Per germline, CDR1 SQVTM and CDR2 ANQGSEA. The V and J ends lost 0 bases and 4 bases, in that order; junction bases with no gene match: 1. The CDR3 has 13 amino acids. The CDR3 DNA sequence: TGCAGCGTTGAAGAGCGGGAGGGTTACGAGCAGTACTTC. Encoded protein: CSVEEREGYEQYF.

This clonotype showed up many times. The chain is built from TRBV12-3 or TRBV12-4 and TRBJ1-2; D is unresolved. The V end lost 3 bases, the J end lost 7 bases, and 9 bases lay between the germline ends. The CDR3 is 12 residues long. The DNA for the CDR3 is TGTGCCAGCAGTTTTGTAGGACGTGGCTACACCTTC. Encoded protein: CASSFVGRGYTF.

This clonotype appeared a few times. Germline is not matched at one junction end, which may reflect a read error. The chain carries TRBV12-5 and TRBJ2-3, with 9 bases fitting TRBD2. Germline V gives CDR1 LGHNT, CDR2 FRNRAP. This CDR3 region has 15 residues. The CDR3 loop reads CASGFNSGGRDTQYF. The CDR3, as DNA: TGTGCTAGTGGTTTTAATAGCGGGGGCAGGGATACACAGTATTTT.

This clonotype has just a few counts. Being one base from a much bigger clone, this may be a read error. The chain recombines TRBV11-1 with TRBJ1-1; the D is unclear. Germline-derived CDR1 and CDR2 are SGHAT and FQDESV (reference sequence). The CDR3 sequence is 14 residues long. CDR3 loop: CANSLFAENTEAFF. For the CDR3, the DNA is TGTGCCAACAGCTTATTCGCGGAGAACACTGAAGCTTTCTTT.

The CDR3 spells CASSLAALEYGYTF. The CDR3 DNA is TGTGCCAGCAGCTTAGCGGCGCTAGAATACGGCTACACCTTC. The V call is TRBV7-8, the J call TRBJ1-2; D not certain. This CDR3 spans 14 amino acids. V lost 0 bases to trimming and J lost 8 bases, with 13 bases between them. CDR1 and CDR2 (germline): SGHVS, FQNEAQ.

The chain couples TRBV19 to TRBJ1-5; 7 positions match TRBD1. The length of the CDR3 is 14 residues. Germline trimming cut 5 bases from V and 7 bases from J; bases unmatched to any gene: 8. CDR1 is LNHDA and CDR2 is SQIVND in the germline V gene (reference sequence). CDR3 bases: TGTGCCAGTAGTTTCCGACAGGGTCGCCAGCCCCAGCATTTT. The encoded protein is CASSFRQGRQPQHF.

This clonotype was seen at least ten times. The chain has TRBV19 and TRBJ2-5; 7 nucleotides line up with TRBD2. Germline CDR1 and CDR2: LNHDA and SQIVND (reference sequence). The CDR3 is 15 residues long. The V gene end was trimmed by 5 bases and the J gene end by 3 bases; junction bases not matched to a gene: 9. The CDR3 coding sequence is TGTGCCAGTAGTGTCGGACTAGGTCGGAAAGAGACCCAGTACTTC. Its protein product is CASSVGLGRKETQYF.

This chain joins TRBV9 and TRBJ1-3; D gene ambiguous. The CDR3 extends over 15 amino acids. Germline loops: CDR1 SGDLS, CDR2 YYNGEE. V gave up 5 bases and J gave up 0 bases, with 12 bases separating them. The CDR3 DNA is TGTGCCAGCAGTGGCCGGGGAAACTCTGGAAACACCATATATTTT. Translation gives CASSGRGNSGNTIYF.

This clonotype was seen ten or more times. The chain has TRBV7-8 and TRBJ1-2; D is perhaps TRBD1 (6 bases). The V end lost 3 bases, the J end lost 4 bases, and 18 bases lay between the germline ends. The CDR3 runs to 16 residues. In germline, CDR1 is SGHVS, CDR2 FQNEAQ. The chain's CDR3 is CASSLGAGGISYGYTF. CDR3 bases: TGTGCCAGCAGCTTGGGTGCCGGGGGCATCTCCTATGGCTACACCTTC.

This clonotype was seen a few times. The CDR3 coding sequence is TGTGCCTGGAGTCCATACTCGGGGACAGGGTTAGGTGAAAAACTGTTTTTT. This codes for CAWSPYSGTGLGEKLFF. This rearrangement joins TRBV30 to TRBJ1-4; 9 nucleotides line up with TRBD1. Germline CDR1 and CDR2: GTSNPN and SVGIG (reference sequence). V trimming: 2 bases; J trimming: 7 bases; junction bases outside the gene matches: 14. CDR3 length: 17 amino acids.